This T cell receptor (beta chain) was observed in a study of T cell responses to AZD1222 COVID-19 vaccine (dated by TCRdb to about 2021). Study-level background: TCR sequencing covered approximately 230 trial participants: 200 to 220 given two doses of AZD1222 and around 26 given two doses of MenACWY control vaccine. Trial participants were enrolled by age into subgroups of 18-55, 56-69 and 70-plus years, and about 150, 27 and 61 TCR-sequenced participants, respectively, were included in these subgroups. Overall study results and their limits: No day 14 peak-response samples were available, so repertoires were characterized only after the peak T cell response. Epitopes outside the regions mutated in the B.1.351 and B.1.1.7 variants were reportedly recognized by nearly half of the unique spike-specific TCRs. In the small 56-69-year group, the increase in depth fell short of significance, most likely because of low power. Conclusions about previously exposed vaccinees are limited, since just 6 or 7 AZD1222 recipients were seropositive for SARS-CoV-2 at baseline. A significant rise in spike-specific TCR breadth and depth was observed after two AZD1222 doses relative to day 0 and relative to MenACWY recipients. Most participants were white British and females outnumbered males, and the authors suggested that clonal diversity may have been underestimated. CD4 TCRs associated with the vaccine covered the entire spike protein, and the dominant responses were in regions 160-218 and 743-854.

This specimen's time point label, per the study, means: about 28 days (+/-7) after the second vaccine dose. AZD1222 recipients with second doses at about 4 weeks or about 12 weeks were pooled, because spike-specific TCR depth and breadth did not differ between schedules. The vaccinee samples were drawn from two UK trials, COV001 and COV002, one of which was a single-blind randomized controlled phase 2/3 trial testing AZD1222 (ChAdOx1 nCoV-19) in healthy adults. For TCRbeta chain sequencing, PBMC samples from trial participants were taken at day 0 and at day 28 after the second dose. The CDR3 regions of human TCRbeta chains were analyzed by immunosequencing. On the authors' methods: Repertoire TCRs were checked for matches against a reference library of SARS-CoV-2-specific TCRs that had been generated using the MIRA antigen-specificity platform. Breadth meant the fraction of unique TCRs that were SARS-CoV-2-associated, whereas depth meant the fraction of total T cells that were SARS-CoV-2-associated. Each spike-specific TCR was assigned to its reactive spike region and to a CD4 or CD8 class using the MIRA data. Log10-transformed breadth and depth values were compared by one-way ANOVA with Sidak's multiple comparisons tests. Entries here come from immuneACCESS through TCRdb and include only in-frame sequences with V and J called. Some clones fail to appear in such tables; in the studies checked, an unresolved V gene covers under half of the shortfall, and the cause of the remainder is unknown. V and J calls and clone size follow that table, whereas D and trimming were derived from the DNA. The sample contains approximately 120,000 clones, roughly 87% of them found a single time. More than 5.5% of the sample lies in the top ten.

Notes on this clone: Its antigen remains undetermined. One base away there is no much larger clone; base qualities are not given.

The CDR3 has 16 amino acids, counting the end cysteine and phenylalanine. Left in the record is the CDR3 DNA by itself, 48 bases read in frame from the first base. V loses 1 base at its end and J loses 0 bases; junction bases beyond the gene matches: 0. For CDR1 and CDR2, the germline V gene lists KGHSH and LQKENI. This sequence originates from an adult who received the AZD1222 COVID-19 vaccine. Material: peripheral blood, obtained 28 days after the second AZD1222 dose. The chain is encoded by TRBV18 joined to TRBJ1-3; TRBD1 lines up with 10 middle nucleotides. CDR3 reads: CASSPRTGGSGNTIYF. The DNA is TGTGCCAGCTCACCACGGACAGGGGGCTCTGGAAACACCATATATTTT.